One sample yielded the 3 T cell receptor beta chains listed below, sequenced in a study of blood T cell repertoires in COVID-19. This table comes from immunoSEQ multiplex PCR, and its TCRdb copy is limited to in-frame clones, with some not included. The profile covers around 280,000 clones, with around 90% appearing a single time and about 5.5% taken by the ten largest. The source material was PBMCs or T cells enriched from blood (not recorded which). Every receptor here comes from a woman aged 40 to 50 who had recovered from COVID-19.

The chain is built from TRBV28 and TRBJ1-5; D possibly corresponds to TRBD1 (5 bases). CDR1 MDHEN and CDR2 SYDVKM come from the germline V gene. The CDR3 is 13 amino acids. Trimming shortened V by 4 bases and J by 6 bases, and 10 bases separated the two germline ends. The CDR3 bases are TGTGCCAGCAGTTCAGGGATCGCTCAGCCCCAGCATTTT. It specifies CASSSGIAQPQHF.

The V call is TRBV2, the J call TRBJ1-5; TRBD1 aligns across 8 bases. CDR1 is SNHLY and CDR2 is FYNNEI in the germline V gene. V lost 8 bases to trimming and J lost 0 bases; unmatched junction nucleotides: 6. This CDR3 spans 15 amino acids. CDR3 region: CASQGQGLSNQPQHF. The CDR3 region has the DNA TGTGCCAGCCAAGGACAGGGACTTAGCAATCAGCCCCAGCATTTT.

The rearrangement links TRBV18 to TRBJ2-3; D is possibly TRBD2 (6 bases). Germline V gene sequence: CDR1 KGHSH, CDR2 LQKENI. V was shortened by 3 bases and J by 1 base, with 8 bases between the two germline ends. The CDR3 has 14 residues. CDR3 in amino acids: CASSPGLGTDTQYF. The CDR3 nucleotides are TGTGCCAGCTCACCGGGACTTGGCACAGATACGCAGTATTTT. Full variable domain (missing parts from reference TRBV18 and TRBJ2-3): NAGVMQNPRHLVRRRGQEARLRCSPMKGHSHVYWYRQLPEEGLKFMVYLQKENIIDESGMPKERFSAEFPKEGPSILRIQQVVRGDSAAYFCASSPGLGTDTQYFGPGTRLTVL.